This entry concerns a single T cell receptor (beta chain). What it recognizes is unknown. The CDR3 consists of 14 residues. Trimming cost V 4 bases and J 6 bases; bases outside gene matches: 5. Germline V gene data show CDR1 as SGHNT and CDR2 as YYREEE (reference sequence). This sample is part of a study of shared clonotypes between healthy human individuals. Study findings and constraints: Among non-shared clonotypes, generation probabilities were lower than among those shared by all four donors. Sorted-subset samples were not fully sequenced, rarefaction indicated. Collection of samples was limited to blood; tissue repertoires likely differ.

Clones were read by immunoSEQ multiplex PCR, and TCRdb kept only the in-frame ones, dropping some. The profile shows millions of clones, roughly 92% of them singletons. Partitioning of CD4+ cells yielded a CD45RA+ naive subset and a CD45RA-negative memory subset. The sequencing sample was made of naive CD4+ T cells sorted from blood. Indicated subset: CD45RA+ positively selected. The chain carries TRBV5-4 and TRBJ2-2, with 8 positions matching TRBD1. The sequence derives from a man between 18 and 29 years old in good health. In nucleotides, the CDR3 is TGTGCCAGCAGCCGGACAGGGAGTGCCGGGGAGCTGTTTTTT. Amino acids: CASSRTGSAGELFF.